One and the same sample provided the 19 T cell receptor beta chains below, sequenced in a study of blood T cell repertoires in COVID-19 (dated by TCRdb to about 2020). Library creation used the immunoSEQ multiplex PCR assay. TCRdb took this table from immuneACCESS and kept in-frame rearrangements with V and J called. Such tables lack part of the clones; where checked against another copy, unresolved V genes explain under half of the gap, and the rest is unexplained. In this sample the table shows about 80,000 clones, around 78% of which occur a single time. Clones ranked in the top ten supply about 16% of the sample. Sample: peripheral blood. All receptors come from a human donor in a cohort sampled during active COVID-19.

The chain recombines TRBV10-3 with TRBJ1-1; 10 nucleotides match TRBD1. Germline loops: CDR1 ENHRY, CDR2 SYGVKD. This CDR3 comprises 16 residues. The V segment lost 0 bases and the J segment 4 bases; nucleotides outside the gene matches: 5. The CDR3 bases are TGTGCCATCAGTGAGTCGGGACAGGGGTGGGGCACTGAAGCTTTCTTT. Amino acid sequence: CAISESGQGWGTEAFF.

This clone was counted a few times. This chain connects TRBV2 to TRBJ2-1; 10 nucleotides agree with TRBD2. The germline CDR1 and CDR2 sequences are SNHLY and FYNNEI. The V and J ends lost 3 bases and 0 bases, in that order; junction bases with no gene match: 14. There are 20 residues in the CDR3. The CDR3 nucleotides read TGTGCCAGCAGTGACGCGTGGGGAACTAGCGGGGCCATCTCCTACAATGAGCAGTTCTTC. Its protein is CASSDAWGTSGAISYNEQFF.

The gene calls are TRBV11-2 and TRBJ2-1; TRBD1 is a possible D gene (5 bases). Trimming pared 10 bases from V and 7 bases from J, leaving 17 bases between. The germline CDR1 and CDR2 sequences are SGHAT and FQNNGV. The CDR3 totals 13 residues. This CDR3 is CATAGAGRNEQFF. Here the CDR3 DNA reads TGTGCCACCGCTGGGGCAGGTAGGAATGAGCAGTTCTTC. Full variable domain (outside the CDR3, taken from reference TRBV11-2 and TRBJ2-1): EAGVAQSPRYKIIEKRQSVAFWCNPISGHATLYWYQQILGQGPKLLIQFQNNGVVDDSQLPKDRFSAERLKGVDSTLKIQPAKLEDSAVYLCATAGAGRNEQFFGPGTRLTVL.

The V gene is TRBV5-1, the J gene TRBJ2-7, with D perhaps TRBD2 (6 bases). The CDR3 extends over 16 amino acids. The germline V gene encodes CDR1 SGHRS and CDR2 YFSETQ. Trimming left V 4 bases short and J 4 bases short, with 21 bases between. Here the CDR3 DNA reads TGCGCCAGCAGCCGTTACGGGCCACAGGAGGGGTACGAGCAGTACTTC. This sequence encodes CASSRYGPQEGYEQYF.

This clone was counted a few times. CDR3 sequence: CASSPPSYEQYF. DNA of the CDR3: TGTGCCAGCAGTCCCCCTTCCTACGAGCAGTACTTC. The chain employs TRBV27 and TRBJ2-7; D is ambiguous. V shed 5 bases and J shed 1 base, with 6 bases lying between them. The CDR3 runs to 12 residues. Germline CDR1 is MNHEY and CDR2 is SMNVEV (reference sequence).

This clone was seen a single time. The chain combines TRBV5-5 with TRBJ2-7, with D perhaps matching TRBD2 (6 bases). This CDR3 has 16 residues. Trimming cost V 2 bases and J 3 bases, with 18 bases left between them. Germline V lookup: CDR1 SGHKS, CDR2 YYEKEE (reference sequence). The DNA of the CDR3 is TGTGCCAGCAGCTTCAATATGGAACTAGCCGTCTACGAGCAGTACTTC. This codes for CASSFNMELAVYEQYF.

This clone was observed many times. The chain employs TRBV4-2 and TRBJ2-7, with D possibly being TRBD2 (7 bases). The V gene lost 3 bases and the J gene lost 7 bases, with 13 bases spanning the gap. The CDR3 contains 13 residues. Germline V gives CDR1 LGHNA, CDR2 YNFKEQ. CDR3 in amino acids: CASSHNGGREQYF. As DNA, the CDR3 is TGTGCCAGCAGCCATAACGGGGGGCGGGAGCAGTACTTC.

The chain couples TRBV7-2 to TRBJ1-5; 11 bases align to TRBD1. Looked up from germline, CDR1 is SGHTA and CDR2 is FQGNSA. The CDR3 runs to 15 residues. J gave up 6 bases and V 3 bases, and 4 bases lay outside the gene matches. CDR3 residues: CASSFRDRGGQPQHF. The CDR3, as DNA: TGTGCCAGCAGCTTTAGGGACAGGGGGGGTCAGCCCCAGCATTTT.

This rearrangement joins TRBV5-8 to TRBJ1-4, with D possibly being TRBD1 (6 bases). Trimming removed 0 bases from V and 5 bases from J, with 11 bases in between. CDR3 length: 15 residues. Germline CDR1 is SGHTS and CDR2 is YDEGEE. The CDR3 loop is CASSLEGDRNEKLFF. The CDR3 nucleotides read TGTGCCAGCAGCTTGGAAGGTGACAGGAATGAAAAACTGTTTTTT.

This clone has a count of ten or more. The V gene is TRBV5-6, the J gene TRBJ2-7, with D unresolved. The CDR3 runs 14 residues. Trimming removed 4 bases from V and 2 bases from J, with 13 bases in between. The V gene's germline CDR1 is SGHDT and CDR2 YYEEEE. The DNA for the CDR3 is TGTGCCAGCAGCCTTGGTCAGGCTCCCTACGAGCAGTACTTC. Its translation: CASSLGQAPYEQYF.

As DNA, the CDR3 is TGTGCCAGTAGTCCGCGACAGGGCCAGACCGGGGAGCTGTTTTTT. This encodes CASSPRQGQTGELFF. This chain joins TRBV19 and TRBJ2-2; TRBD1 aligns across 7 bases. CDR3 size: 15 residues. Losses at the gene ends were 5 bases for V and 5 bases for J; bases not matched to a gene: 8. Looked up from germline, CDR1 is LNHDA and CDR2 is SQIVND (reference sequence).

This chain uses TRBV6-1 with TRBJ2-5; D is ambiguous. V was shortened by 2 bases and J by 6 bases, with 13 bases between the two germline ends. CDR3 length: 14 amino acids. CDR1 MNHNS and CDR2 SASEGT come from the germline V gene. Here the CDR3 DNA reads TGTGCCAGCAGTGAAAATTCGAACAGACAGACCCAGTACTTC. It is translated as CASSENSNRQTQYF.

The chain is built from TRBV18 and TRBJ2-5; D is uncertain. Trimming removed 8 bases at V and 5 bases at J, with 12 bases between. The germline CDR1 and CDR2 sequences are KGHSH and LQKENI. This CDR3 has 12 residues. CDR3 protein: CASHALRETQYF. DNA of the CDR3: TGTGCCAGCCACGCGCTGAGGGAGACCCAGTACTTC. Drawing the rest from reference TRBV18 and TRBJ2-5, the complete variable domain is NAGVMQNPRHLVRRRGQEARLRCSPMKGHSHVYWYRQLPEEGLKFMVYLQKENIIDESGMPKERFSAEFPKEGPSILRIQQVVRGDSAAYFCASHALRETQYFGPGTRLLVL.

The chain joins TRBV7-2 to TRBJ1-2, with D possibly TRBD1 on 5 matching bases. Per germline, CDR1 SGHTA and CDR2 FQGNSA. This CDR3 comprises 14 residues. Trimming shortened V by 0 bases and J by 8 bases, and 13 bases separated the two germline ends. The CDR3 bases are TGTGCCAGCAGCTTAGCGCGTACAGGCAAAGGCTACACCTTC. It yields the protein CASSLARTGKGYTF.

V gene TRBV15 combines with J gene TRBJ1-6, with 7 bases fitting TRBD1. This CDR3 has 16 residues. Germline V gene data show CDR1 as LNHNV and CDR2 as YYDKDF (reference sequence). The V gene end was trimmed by 2 bases and the J gene end by 9 bases; junction bases not matched to a gene: 10. The CDR3 loop reads CATSRFPGQSPSPLHF. CDR3 nucleotide sequence: TGTGCCACCAGCAGATTTCCGGGACAGTCGCCTTCACCCCTCCACTTT.

The genes are TRBV6-2 or TRBV6-3 and TRBJ2-7, with a tentative D call TRBD2 (6 bases). Deletions cut 0 bases from V and 5 bases from J, with 11 bases between. The CDR3 loop spans 14 amino acids. In germline, CDR1 is MNHEY, CDR2 SVGEGT. CDR3 loop: CASSYSRGLHEQYV. The CDR3 DNA follows: TGTGCCAGCAGTTACTCCCGGGGGTTGCACGAGCAGTACGTC.

The chain uses TRBV19 and TRBJ2-5; 9 bases are shared with TRBD1. The CDR3 is 13 residues long. V lost 8 bases to trimming and J lost 3 bases; unmatched junction nucleotides: 4. Looked up from germline, CDR1 is LNHDA and CDR2 is SQIVND (reference sequence). The CDR3 region has the DNA TGTGCCAGTTGGGACAGGGAAAAAGAGACCCAGTACTTC. It is translated as CASWDREKETQYF.

With respect to this clone: A much larger clone is a single base away; this may be a read error. The chain couples TRBV29-1 to TRBJ2-2; 9 bases align to TRBD2. The CDR3 totals 13 residues. Germline V gene sequence: CDR1 SQVTM, CDR2 ANQGSEA. V dropped 5 bases and J dropped 6; count of bases not matched to a gene: 4. The CDR3 bases are TGCAGCGTTTCCTGGACTAGCGCCGGGGAGCTGTTTTTT. It codes for CSVSWTSAGELFF.

V is TRBV24-1 and J is TRBJ2-5; 11 nucleotides match TRBD1. This CDR3 has 15 residues. V trimming: 4 bases; J trimming: 5 bases; junction bases outside the gene matches: 5. Germline V gene sequence: CDR1 KGHDR, CDR2 SFDVKD. For the CDR3, the DNA is TGTGCCACCAGTGACCGGGACAGGGGGTCCGAGACCCAGTACTTC. This translates into CATSDRDRGSETQYF.